The 12 T cell receptor beta chains reported below all come from one sample, sequenced in a study of T cells in Graves' hyperthyroidism and ophthalmopathy. TCR beta CDR3 regions were amplified from RNA. With the HTBI primer set, the TCR CDR3 went through a first round of RT-PCR. TCRdb independently ran MiXCR on the multiplex PCR reads; one entry per CDR3 protein. The table has around 99,000 distinct CDR3 sequences, 16% seen once. Material: blood. The source of these receptors is a woman aged 45-65 years with Graves' hyperthyroidism.

The V and J genes are TRBV20-1 and TRBJ2-3, with D possibly matching TRBD1 (7 bases). Trimming took off 3 bases at V and 8 bases at J, with 21 bases between the two ends. Looked up from germline, CDR1 is DFQATT and CDR2 is SNEGSKA (reference sequence). The CDR3 loop spans 15 amino acids. The CDR3 region has the DNA TGCAGTGCTAGGGAGGAGGGGGCCTTAAGGGGTACGCAGTATTTT. The encoded protein is CSAREEGALRGTQYF.

This clonotype has ten or more counts. The chain links TRBV6-1 to TRBJ1-1; unclear D gene. This CDR3 is built from 16 residues. The V end was cut by 2 bases, the J end by 1 base, with 14 bases between. Per the germline V gene, CDR1 is MNHNS and CDR2 is SASEGT. The CDR3 region is CASSEPGLRKNTEAFF. CDR3 DNA: TGTGCCAGCAGTGAACCCGGACTCAGGAAGAACACTGAAGCTTTCTTT.

Ten or more counts support this clonotype. This chain links TRBV2 with TRBJ2-4; D not certain. This CDR3 region has 14 residues. Germline lookup yields CDR1 SNHLY and CDR2 FYNNEI. Trimming cost V 1 base and J 0 bases, with 4 bases left between them. This chain's CDR3 is CASSEDLAKNIQYF. The CDR3, as DNA: TGTGCCAGCAGTGAAGATCTAGCCAAAAACATTCAGTACTTC.

This clonotype was recorded at least ten times. The chain has TRBV11-1 and TRBJ2-4; 7 bases are shared with TRBD1. This CDR3 comprises 15 residues. CDR1 is SGHAT, CDR2 FQDESV, per germline (reference sequence). Trimming took 0 bases from V and 1 from J; bases not matched to a gene: 0. CDR3 protein: CASSLAGGAKNIQYF. For the CDR3, the DNA is TGTGCCAGCAGCTTAGCAGGGGGCGCCAAAAACATTCAGTACTTC.

There are many counts of this clonotype. The V gene is TRBV6-1, the J gene TRBJ2-2; D is ambiguous. The CDR3 spans 18 residues. Germline-derived CDR1 and CDR2 are MNHNS and SASEGT. V was trimmed by 5 bases and J by 0 bases, leaving 19 bases between them. This CDR3 reads CASSHRDTTTSNTGELFF. The CDR3 coding sequence is TGTGCCAGCAGTCACAGAGACACCACTACCTCGAACACCGGGGAGCTGTTTTTT.

This clonotype showed up many times. The chain is built from TRBV7-9 and TRBJ1-4; maybe TRBD1 (6 bases). The CDR3 sequence is 13 residues long. The V and J ends lost 10 bases and 8 bases respectively, with 17 bases between them. The germline CDR1 and CDR2 sequences are SEHNR and FQNEAQ (reference sequence). CDR3 sequence (DNA): TGTGCCACCGGGCCAGGGGAATACGAAAAACTGTTTTTT. This sequence encodes CATGPGEYEKLFF.

This clonotype was recorded at least ten times. The chain couples TRBV11-2 to TRBJ1-5; D ambiguous. CDR3 length: 13 residues. Between the trimmed V and J ends, which lost 1 base and 7 bases, there was a span of 8 bases. Germline CDR1 reads SGHAT; CDR2 reads FQNNGV. The CDR3 reads CASSLGLRQPQHF. CDR3 nucleotides: TGTGCCAGCAGCTTAGGCCTCCGGCAGCCCCAGCATTTT.

This clonotype has a handful of counts. The V and J genes are TRBV20-1 and TRBJ2-1; D unclear. Per the germline V gene, CDR1 is DFQATT and CDR2 is SNEGSKA (reference sequence). The CDR3 length is 14 residues. Trimming cost V 0 bases and J 3 bases, with 9 bases left between them. CDR3 region: CSARDIGFYNEQFF. As DNA, the CDR3 is TGCAGTGCTAGAGATATAGGGTTCTACAATGAGCAGTTCTTC.

This clonotype has a count of ten or more. The chain links TRBV12-3 or TRBV12-4 to TRBJ2-4; 7 positions match TRBD1. The CDR3 is made up of 14 amino acids. The V segment lost 5 bases and the J segment 5 bases; nucleotides outside the gene matches: 6. CDR3 amino acids: CASSPRTGENIQYF. The CDR3 DNA sequence: TGTGCCAGCAGTCCTCGGACAGGCGAAAACATTCAGTACTTC.

This clonotype was seen many times. In DNA form, the CDR3 reads TGCAGTGCTAGAACCGGGACAGCTGCCTACGAGCAGTACTTC. It yields the protein CSARTGTAAYEQYF. V is TRBV20-1 and J is TRBJ2-7; 7 nucleotides match TRBD1. The CDR3 has 14 residues. CDR1 DFQATT and CDR2 SNEGSKA come from the germline V gene (reference sequence). The trim removed 2 bases at V and 2 bases at J, leaving 6 bases unmatched.

Many counts were recorded for this clonotype. This chain links TRBV6-1 with TRBJ2-1; perhaps TRBD1 as D (5 bases). The CDR3 runs 16 residues. Germline CDR1 MNHNS, CDR2 SASEGT. The V end lost 5 bases, the J end lost 5 bases, and 19 bases lay between the germline ends. This chain's CDR3 is CASSPLEFTGNNEQFF. The CDR3 DNA reads TGTGCCAGCAGTCCTTTAGAATTCACAGGTAACAATGAGCAGTTCTTC.

This clonotype has just a few counts. This chain connects TRBV4-1 to TRBJ2-3; 7 positions agree with TRBD2. V lost 4 bases and J lost 6; bases outside the gene matches: 13. Looked up from germline, CDR1 is MGHRA and CDR2 is YSYEKL. The CDR3 is made up of 16 amino acids. CDR3 region: CASSRVAGVLYDTQYF. The CDR3 region has the DNA TGCGCCAGCAGCCGAGTTGCGGGAGTTCTCTACGATACGCAGTATTTT.